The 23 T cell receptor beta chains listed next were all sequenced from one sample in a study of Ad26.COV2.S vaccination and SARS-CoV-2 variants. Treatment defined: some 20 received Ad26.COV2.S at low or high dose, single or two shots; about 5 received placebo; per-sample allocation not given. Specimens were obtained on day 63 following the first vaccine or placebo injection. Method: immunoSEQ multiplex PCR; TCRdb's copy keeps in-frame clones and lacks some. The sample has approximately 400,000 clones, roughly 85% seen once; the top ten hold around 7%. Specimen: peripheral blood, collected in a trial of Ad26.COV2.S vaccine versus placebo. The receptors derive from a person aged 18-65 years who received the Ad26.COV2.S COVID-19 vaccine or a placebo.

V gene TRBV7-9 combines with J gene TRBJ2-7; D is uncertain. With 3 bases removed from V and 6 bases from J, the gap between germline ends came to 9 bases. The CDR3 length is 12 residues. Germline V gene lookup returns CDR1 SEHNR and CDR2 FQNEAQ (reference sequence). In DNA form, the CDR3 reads TGTGCCAGCAGCTTGACGCGTGGCGAGCAGTACTTC. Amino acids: CASSLTRGEQYF.

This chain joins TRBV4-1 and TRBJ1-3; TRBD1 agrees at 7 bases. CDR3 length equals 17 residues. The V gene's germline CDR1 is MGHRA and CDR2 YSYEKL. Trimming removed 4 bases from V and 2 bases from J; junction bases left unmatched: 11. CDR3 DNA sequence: TGCGCCAGCAGCCCACGAATTCCCAGGGGGGCTGGAAACACCATATATTTT. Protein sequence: CASSPRIPRGAGNTIYF.

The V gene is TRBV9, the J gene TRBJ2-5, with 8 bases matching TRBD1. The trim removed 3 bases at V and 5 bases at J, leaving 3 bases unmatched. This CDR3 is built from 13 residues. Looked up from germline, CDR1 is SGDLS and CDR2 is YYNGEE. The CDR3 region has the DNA TGTGCCAGCAGCGCAGGGGGCGGGGAGACCCAGTACTTC. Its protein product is CASSAGGGETQYF.

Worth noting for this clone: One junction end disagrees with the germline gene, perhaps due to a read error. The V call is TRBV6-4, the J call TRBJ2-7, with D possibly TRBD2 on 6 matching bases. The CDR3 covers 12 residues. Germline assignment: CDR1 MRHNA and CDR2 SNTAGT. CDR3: CASSETDYQPDF. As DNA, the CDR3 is TGTGCCAGCAGTGAAACGGACTACCAACCTGACTTC.

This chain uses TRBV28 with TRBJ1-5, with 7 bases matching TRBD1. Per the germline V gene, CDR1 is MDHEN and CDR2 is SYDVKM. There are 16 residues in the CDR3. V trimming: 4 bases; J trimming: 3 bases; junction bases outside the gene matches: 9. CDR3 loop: CASSSQQGILNQPQHF. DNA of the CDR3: TGTGCCAGCAGTTCCCAACAGGGGATCCTCAATCAGCCCCAGCATTTT.

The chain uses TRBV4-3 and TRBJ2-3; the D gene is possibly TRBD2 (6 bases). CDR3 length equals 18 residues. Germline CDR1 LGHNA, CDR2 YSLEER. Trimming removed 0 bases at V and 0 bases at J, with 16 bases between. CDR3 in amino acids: CASSQDLARAGSTDTQYF. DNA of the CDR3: TGCGCCAGCAGCCAAGATCTCGCGCGGGCGGGGAGCACAGATACGCAGTATTTT.

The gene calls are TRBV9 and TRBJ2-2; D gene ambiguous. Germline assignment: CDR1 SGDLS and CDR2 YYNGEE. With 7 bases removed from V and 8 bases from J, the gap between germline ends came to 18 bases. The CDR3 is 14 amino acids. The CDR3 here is CASRLDPAKGELFF. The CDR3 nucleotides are TGTGCCAGCCGGCTCGACCCGGCAAAAGGGGAGCTGTTTTTT.

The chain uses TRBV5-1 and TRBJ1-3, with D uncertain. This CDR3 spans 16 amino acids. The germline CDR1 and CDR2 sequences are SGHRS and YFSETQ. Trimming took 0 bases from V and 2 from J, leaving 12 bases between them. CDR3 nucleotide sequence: TGCGCCAGCAGCTTGGAGTACGGACCTACTGGAAACACCATATATTTT. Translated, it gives CASSLEYGPTGNTIYF. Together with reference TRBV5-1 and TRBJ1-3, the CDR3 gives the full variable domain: KAGVTQTPRYLIKTRGQQVTLSCSPISGHRSVSWYQQTPGQGLQFLFEYFSETQRNKGNFPGRFSGRQFSNSRSEMNVSTLELGDSALYLCASSLEYGPTGNTIYFGEGSWLTVV.

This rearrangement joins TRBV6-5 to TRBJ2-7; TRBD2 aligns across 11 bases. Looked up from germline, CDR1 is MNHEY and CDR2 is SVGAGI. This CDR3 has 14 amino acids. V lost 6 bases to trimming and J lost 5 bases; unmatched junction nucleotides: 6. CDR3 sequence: CASRLSGGVNEQYF. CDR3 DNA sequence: TGTGCCAGCAGGCTTAGCGGGGGGGTCAACGAGCAGTACTTC.

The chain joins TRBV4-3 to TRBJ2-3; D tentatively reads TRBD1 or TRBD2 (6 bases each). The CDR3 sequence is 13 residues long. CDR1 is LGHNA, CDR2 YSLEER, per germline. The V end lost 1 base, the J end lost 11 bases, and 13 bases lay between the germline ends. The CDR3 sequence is CASSQGRGTMQYF. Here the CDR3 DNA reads TGCGCCAGCAGCCAAGGACGGGGGACAATGCAGTATTTT.

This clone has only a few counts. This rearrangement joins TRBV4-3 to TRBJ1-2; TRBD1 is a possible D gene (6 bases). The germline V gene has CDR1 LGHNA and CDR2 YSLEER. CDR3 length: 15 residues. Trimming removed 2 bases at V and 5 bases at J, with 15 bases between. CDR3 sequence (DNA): TGCGCCAGCAGCCAACGCATCAGGGGATTTTATGGCTACACCTTC. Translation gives CASSQRIRGFYGYTF.

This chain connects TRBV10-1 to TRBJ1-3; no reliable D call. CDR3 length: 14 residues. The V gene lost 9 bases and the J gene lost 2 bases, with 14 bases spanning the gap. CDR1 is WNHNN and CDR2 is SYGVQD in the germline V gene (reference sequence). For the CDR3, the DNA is TGCGCCAGTATAGTGGGCGATCCTGGAAACACCATATATTTT. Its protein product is CASIVGDPGNTIYF.

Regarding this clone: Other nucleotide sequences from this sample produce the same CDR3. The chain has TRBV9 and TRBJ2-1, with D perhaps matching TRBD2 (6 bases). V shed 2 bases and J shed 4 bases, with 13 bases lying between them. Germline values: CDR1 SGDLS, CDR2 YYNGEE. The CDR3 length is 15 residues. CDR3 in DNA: TGTGCCAGCAGCGTCGGTGGGAGCGGGTACAATGAGCAGTTCTTC. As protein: CASSVGGSGYNEQFF. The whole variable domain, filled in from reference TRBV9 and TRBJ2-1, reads DSGVTQTPKHLITATGQRVTLRCSPRSGDLSVYWYQQSLDQGLQFLIQYYNGEERAKGNILERFSAQQFPDLHSELNLSSLELGDSALYFCASSVGGSGYNEQFFGPGTRLTVL.

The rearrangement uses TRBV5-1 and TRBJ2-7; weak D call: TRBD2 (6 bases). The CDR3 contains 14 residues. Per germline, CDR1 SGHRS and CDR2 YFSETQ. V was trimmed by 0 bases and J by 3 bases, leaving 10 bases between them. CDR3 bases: TGCGCCAGCAGCTTGGACGGAGGGAGCTACGAGCAGTACTTC. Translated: CASSLDGGSYEQYF.

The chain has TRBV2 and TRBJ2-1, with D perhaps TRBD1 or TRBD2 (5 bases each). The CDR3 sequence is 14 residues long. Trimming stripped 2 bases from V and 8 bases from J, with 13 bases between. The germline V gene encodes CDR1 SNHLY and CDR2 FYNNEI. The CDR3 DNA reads TGTGCCAGCAGTGAACTCTCCAGGGACGATGAGCAGTTCTTC. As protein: CASSELSRDDEQFF. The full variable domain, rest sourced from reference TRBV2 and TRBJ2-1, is EPEVTQTPSHQVTQMGQEVILRCVPISNHLYFYWYRQILGQKVEFLVSFYNNEISEKSEIFDDQFSVERPDGSNFTLKIRSTKLEDSAMYFCASSELSRDDEQFFGPGTRLTVL.

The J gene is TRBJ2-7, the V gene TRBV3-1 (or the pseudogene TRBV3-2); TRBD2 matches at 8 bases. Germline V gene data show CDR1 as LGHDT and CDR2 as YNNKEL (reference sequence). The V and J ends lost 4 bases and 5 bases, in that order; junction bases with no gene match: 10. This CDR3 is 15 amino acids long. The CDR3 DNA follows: TGTGCCAGCAGCCGACTTAGCGGGGCCGGGGACGAGCAGTACTTC. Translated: CASSRLSGAGDEQYF.

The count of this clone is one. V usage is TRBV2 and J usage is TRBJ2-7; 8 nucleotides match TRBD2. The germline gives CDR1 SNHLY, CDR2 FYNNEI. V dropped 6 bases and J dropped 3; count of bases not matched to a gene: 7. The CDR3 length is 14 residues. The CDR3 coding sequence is TGTGCCAGCAGCGCCGGGACTAGTTTCTACGAGCAGTACTTC. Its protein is CASSAGTSFYEQYF.

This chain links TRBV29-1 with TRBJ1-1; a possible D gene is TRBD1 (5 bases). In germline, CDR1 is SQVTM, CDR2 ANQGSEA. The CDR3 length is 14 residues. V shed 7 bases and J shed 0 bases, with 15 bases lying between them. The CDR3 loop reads CSAGTGDLNTEAFF. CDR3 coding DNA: TGCAGCGCCGGGACGGGCGACCTGAACACTGAAGCTTTCTTT. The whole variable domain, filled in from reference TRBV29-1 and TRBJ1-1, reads SAVISQKPSRDICQRGTSLTIQCQVDSQVTMMFWYRQQPGQSLTLIATANQGSEATYESGFVIDKFPISRPNLTFSTLTVSNMSPEDSSIYLCSAGTGDLNTEAFFGQGTRLTVV.

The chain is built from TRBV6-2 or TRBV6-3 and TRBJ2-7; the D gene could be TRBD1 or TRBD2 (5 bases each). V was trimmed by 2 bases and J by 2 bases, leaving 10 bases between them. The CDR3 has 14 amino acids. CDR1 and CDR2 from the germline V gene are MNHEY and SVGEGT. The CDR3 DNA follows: TGTGCCAGCAGTTACGTGGGGGTCACCTACGAGCAGTACTTC. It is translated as CASSYVGVTYEQYF.

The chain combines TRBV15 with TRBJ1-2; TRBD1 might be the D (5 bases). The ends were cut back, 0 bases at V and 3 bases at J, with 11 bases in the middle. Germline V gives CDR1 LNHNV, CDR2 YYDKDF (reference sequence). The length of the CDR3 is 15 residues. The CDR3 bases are TGTGCCACCAGCAGAGATGGCAGGGACTACTATGGCTACACCTTC. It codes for CATSRDGRDYYGYTF.

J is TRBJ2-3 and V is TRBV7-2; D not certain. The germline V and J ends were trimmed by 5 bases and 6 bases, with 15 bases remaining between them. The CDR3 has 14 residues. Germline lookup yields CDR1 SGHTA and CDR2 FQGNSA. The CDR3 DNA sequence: TGTGCCAGCAGCCATCTCCTAGTATCGGATACGCAGTATTTT. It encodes CASSHLLVSDTQYF.

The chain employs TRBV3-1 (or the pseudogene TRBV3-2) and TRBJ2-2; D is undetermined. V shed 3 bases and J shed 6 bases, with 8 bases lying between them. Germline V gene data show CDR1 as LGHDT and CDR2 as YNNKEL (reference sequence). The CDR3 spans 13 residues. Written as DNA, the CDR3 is TGTGCCAGCAGCCATCTTACCCCCGGGGAGCTGTTTTTT. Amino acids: CASSHLTPGELFF.

CDR3 region: CASSQGRGQGRAEAFF. The CDR3, as DNA: TGCGCCAGCAGCCAGGGCCGGGGCCAAGGACGCGCTGAAGCTTTCTTT. V and J are TRBV4-1 and TRBJ1-1; tentative D call: TRBD1 (5 bases). CDR1 and CDR2 from the germline V gene are MGHRA and YSYEKL. The CDR3 extends over 16 amino acids. V was clipped by 3 bases and J by 6 bases, with 20 bases between them.